Each of the 8 T cell receptor beta chains below was sequenced from the same sample in a study of cytomegalovirus exposure and HLA in healthy donors. Use of 60 Vbeta and 13 Jbeta primers characterized the PCR. Sequencing was performed with immunoSEQ multiplex PCR; in TCRdb, only in-frame clones are kept and a portion is missing. The sample consists of over 150,000 clones, around 80% of them appearing once. Sequencing input: PBMCs. The source is a woman aged 50 to 65 in good health and CMV-seropositive.

The chain recombines TRBV2 with TRBJ1-1; D is unresolved. Trimming stripped 2 bases from V and 6 bases from J, with 19 bases between. This CDR3 is built from 16 residues. The germline V gene encodes CDR1 SNHLY and CDR2 FYNNEI. CDR3 protein: CASSELATFVAAEAFF. The CDR3 DNA is TGTGCCAGCAGTGAATTAGCGACCTTTGTTGCGGCTGAAGCTTTCTTT.

The sample holds one count of this clone. The chain is built from TRBV5-4 and TRBJ2-1; D unclear. Germline V CDR1 and CDR2: SGHNT, YYREEE (reference sequence). The CDR3 spans 11 residues. V lost 3 bases and J 5 bases, leaving 3 bases between the germline ends. CDR3 in DNA: TGTGCCAGCAGCTCAGACAATGAGCAGTTCTTC. Its translation is CASSSDNEQFF.

The chain has TRBV19 and TRBJ1-2, with 9 bases matching TRBD1. The length of the CDR3 is 13 residues. V trimming: 6 bases; J trimming: 7 bases; junction bases outside the gene matches: 6. The germline CDR1 and CDR2 sequences are LNHDA and SQIVND (reference sequence). The CDR3 bases are TGTGCCAGTAGCGTACAGGGGGCGGCTGGCTACACCTTC. It codes for CASSVQGAAGYTF.

CDR3 protein: CASSTWTSGGSYEQYF. The CDR3 nucleotides read TGTGCCAGCAGCACCTGGACTAGCGGGGGTTCCTACGAGCAGTACTTC. V usage is TRBV7-9 and J usage is TRBJ2-7, with TRBD2 matching over 13 bases. The CDR3 is 16 residues long. V shed 5 bases and J 1 base; nucleotides not matched to a gene: 5. The germline gives CDR1 SEHNR, CDR2 FQNEAQ (reference sequence).

The rearrangement joins TRBV14 to TRBJ1-2; D gene ambiguous. The V and J ends lost 5 bases and 3 bases respectively, with 13 bases between them. Per the germline V gene, CDR1 is SGHDN and CDR2 is FVKESK. The CDR3 runs 14 residues. This CDR3 reads CASSYSGSYYGYTF. For the CDR3, the DNA is TGTGCCAGCAGCTACAGTGGATCCTACTATGGCTACACCTTC.

This chain uses TRBV5-1 with TRBJ2-5; 7 positions agree with TRBD1. The V gene's germline CDR1 is SGHRS and CDR2 YFSETQ. After removal of 4 bases from V and 5 bases from J, the junction contained 5 bases not matched to a gene. The CDR3 runs to 13 residues. The CDR3, as DNA: TGCGCCAGCAGCCGACAGGGCTCGGAGACCCAGTACTTC. Translated, it gives CASSRQGSETQYF.

This clone was counted a single time. The chain employs TRBV7-8 and TRBJ1-5; D possibly corresponds to TRBD1 (6 bases). CDR1 and CDR2 from the germline V gene are SGHVS and FQNEAQ. V lost 5 bases and J lost 3, with 14 bases in between. This CDR3 contains 15 residues. The CDR3 DNA is TGTGCCAGCAGCCCAGGAAACAGGGACAATCAGCCCCAGCATTTT. Residues: CASSPGNRDNQPQHF.

V usage is TRBV2 and J usage is TRBJ2-5; D possibly corresponds to TRBD2 (6 bases). This CDR3 contains 17 residues. The germline V gene has CDR1 SNHLY and CDR2 FYNNEI. Trimming removed 1 base from V and 11 bases from J, with 26 bases in between. CDR3 amino acids: CASSEVFEQGLPGGQYF. CDR3 bases: TGTGCCAGCAGTGAAGTCTTTGAGCAGGGACTCCCAGGTGGGCAGTACTTC.